Listed below are T cell receptor beta chains from one sample, sequenced in a study of blood T cell repertoires in COVID-19. TCRdb's copy holds only in-frame clones and misses some; the assay was immunoSEQ multiplex PCR. The sample yields nearly 95,000 clones, around 87% seen once. Material: peripheral blood. These receptors were collected from a human donor with acute or convalescent COVID-19. The donor label of this sample is uncertain. Both conserved end residues are part of each CDR3. A D gene is named only where the DNA matches it firmly. Where a row states a size, it is once, few, many or the class of an expanded clone; other rows omit it.

v_call cdr3_length clone_size d_call cdr3_aa
TRBV6-5 15 . TRBD2 CASTYTSGENYEQYF
TRBV29-1 14 once TRBD2 CSVGLAGFYNEQFF
TRBV28 15 . . CASSSLGEANTEAFF
TRBV18 15 once TRBD1 CASTDRDRSNYGYTF
TRBV11-2 17 . . CASSLDWAGGARETQYF
TRBV10-3 14 once . CAIMGAANTGELFF
TRBV4-3 18 . TRBD2 CASSQDALAGGDYNEQFF
TRBV9 15 few TRBD2 CASSVGAGPTDTQYF
TRBV18 16 . TRBD2 CASSPLMGTSGGLQFF
TRBV5-1 13 once . CASSFLTEHGYTF
TRBV19 15 . TRBD1 CASSMTTGTNYGYTF
TRBV7-2 16 . TRBD1 CASSLGTGWGSYEQYF
TRBV28 16 . TRBD1 CASSSIRDSVNYGYTF
TRBV19 16 . . CASSIFSYPGANVLTF
TRBV7-9 16 . TRBD2 CASSPGWGLVTETQYF
TRBV15 13 . . CATSRDNQETQYF
TRBV6-1 19 . . CASSVQPTGSKAGGEKLFF
TRBV28 15 . TRBD1 CASRLRDRTVQPQHF
TRBV15 12 . . CATSRDKQTQYF
TRBV11-2 16 . TRBD1 CASSLTPGQGKNIQYF
TRBV19 16 few . CASLISGTISNQPQHF
TRBV2 11 . TRBD1 CASSRTGYAFF
TRBV7-2 15 . TRBD1 CASSWDRGREGELFF
TRBV18 16 . TRBD1 CASSSQGAQNAGELFF
TRBV7-8 15 . . CASSLSAGAIRELFF
TRBV21-1 16 . . CASSFGTGGSQETQYF
TRBV6-6 15 . . CASSYQAPGGYEQYF
TRBV11-2 13 . . CASSQDRNTEAFF
TRBV4-1 15 once TRBD1 CASSQGTGASYEQYF
TRBV2 15 . TRBD1 CASRPQGAPGNTIYF
TRBV18 16 once TRBD1 CASSPLMTGVDTEAFF
TRBV3-1/TRBV3-2 14 . . CASSQESGANEQFF
TRBV2 14 once TRBD1 CASSPDRGYSPLHF
TRBV14 13 once . CASSQGRSYEQYF
TRBV11-3 17 . TRBD1 CASSSARPGQGEDTQYF
TRBV27 16 . . CASSLNMNRGTGELFF
TRBV3-1/TRBV3-2 14 . . CASSPQGMSPEAFF
TRBV19 13 . TRBD1 CASSITGDYGYTF